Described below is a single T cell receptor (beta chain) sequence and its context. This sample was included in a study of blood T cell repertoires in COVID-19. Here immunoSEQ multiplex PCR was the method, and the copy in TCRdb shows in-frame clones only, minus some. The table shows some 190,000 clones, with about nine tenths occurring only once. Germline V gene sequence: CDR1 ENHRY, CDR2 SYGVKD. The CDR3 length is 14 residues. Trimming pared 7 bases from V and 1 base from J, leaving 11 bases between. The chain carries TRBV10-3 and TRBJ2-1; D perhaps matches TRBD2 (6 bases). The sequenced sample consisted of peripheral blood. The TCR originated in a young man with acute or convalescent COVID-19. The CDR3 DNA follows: TGTGCCATCAACCGGGACTCTTCCTACAATGAGCAGTTCTTC. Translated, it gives CAINRDSSYNEQFF.